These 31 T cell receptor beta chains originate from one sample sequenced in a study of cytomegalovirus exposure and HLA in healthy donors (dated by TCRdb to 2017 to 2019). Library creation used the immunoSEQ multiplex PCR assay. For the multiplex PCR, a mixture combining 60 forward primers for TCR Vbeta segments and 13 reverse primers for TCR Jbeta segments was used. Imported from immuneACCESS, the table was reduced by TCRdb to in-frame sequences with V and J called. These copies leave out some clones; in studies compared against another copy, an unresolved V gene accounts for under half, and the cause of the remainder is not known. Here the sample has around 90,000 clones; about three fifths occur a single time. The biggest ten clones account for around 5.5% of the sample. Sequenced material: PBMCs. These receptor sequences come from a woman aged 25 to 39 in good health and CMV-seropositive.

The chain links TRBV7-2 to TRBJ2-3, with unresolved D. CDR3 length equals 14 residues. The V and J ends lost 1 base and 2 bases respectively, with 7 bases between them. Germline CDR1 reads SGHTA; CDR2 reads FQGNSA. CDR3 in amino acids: CASSLDSLTDTQYF. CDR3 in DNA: TGTGCCAGCAGCTTAGACAGCCTCACAGATACGCAGTATTTT. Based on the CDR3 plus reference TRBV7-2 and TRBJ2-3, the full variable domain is GAGVSQSPSNKVTEKGKDVELRCDPISGHTALYWYRQSLGQGLEFLIYFQGNSAPDKSGLPSDRFSAERTGGSVSTLTIQRTQQEDSAVYLCASSLDSLTDTQYFGPGTRLTVL.

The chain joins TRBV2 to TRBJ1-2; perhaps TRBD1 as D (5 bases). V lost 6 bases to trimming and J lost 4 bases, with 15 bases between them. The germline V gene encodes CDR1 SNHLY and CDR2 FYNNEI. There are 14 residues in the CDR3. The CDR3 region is CASRGMGLSYGYTF. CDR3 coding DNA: TGTGCCAGCAGGGGCATGGGGCTCAGCTATGGCTACACCTTC.

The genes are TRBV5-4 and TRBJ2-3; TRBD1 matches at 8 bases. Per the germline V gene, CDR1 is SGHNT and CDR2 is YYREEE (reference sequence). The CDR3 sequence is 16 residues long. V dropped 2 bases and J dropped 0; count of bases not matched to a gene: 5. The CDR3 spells CASSFGQGASTDTQYF. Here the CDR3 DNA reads TGTGCCAGCAGCTTTGGACAGGGCGCTAGCACAGATACGCAGTATTTT.

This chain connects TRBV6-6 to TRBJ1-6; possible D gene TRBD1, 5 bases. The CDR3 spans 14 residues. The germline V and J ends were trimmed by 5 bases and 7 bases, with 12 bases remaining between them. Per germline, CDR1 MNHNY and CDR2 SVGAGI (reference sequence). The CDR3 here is CASSRDSTNSPLHF. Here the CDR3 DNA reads TGTGCCAGCAGTCGCGACAGTACCAATTCACCCCTCCACTTT.

The CDR3 region has the DNA TGTGCCAGCAGCTTCTCCGGGTGGAACGAGCAGTACTTC. Translated: CASSFSGWNEQYF. The chain is built from TRBV5-6 and TRBJ2-7, with no clear D. V shed 2 bases and J shed 5 bases, with 11 bases lying between them. The CDR3 is 13 amino acids. Germline CDR1 is SGHDT and CDR2 is YYEEEE.

CDR3 sequence: CASSRTGFDQPQHF. The CDR3 bases are TGTGCCAGCAGCCGGACAGGGTTCGATCAGCCCCAGCATTTT. The chain joins TRBV6-5 to TRBJ1-5, with TRBD1 matching 8 bases. The V and J ends lost 6 bases and 5 bases, in that order; junction bases with no gene match: 6. Germline lookup yields CDR1 MNHEY and CDR2 SVGAGI. The CDR3 is 14 residues long.

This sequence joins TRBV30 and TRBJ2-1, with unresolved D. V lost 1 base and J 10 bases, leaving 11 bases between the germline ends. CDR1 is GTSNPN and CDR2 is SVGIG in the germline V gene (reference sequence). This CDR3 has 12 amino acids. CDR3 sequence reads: CAWSELVGEQFF. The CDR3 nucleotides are TGTGCCTGGAGTGAATTAGTCGGGGAGCAGTTCTTC.

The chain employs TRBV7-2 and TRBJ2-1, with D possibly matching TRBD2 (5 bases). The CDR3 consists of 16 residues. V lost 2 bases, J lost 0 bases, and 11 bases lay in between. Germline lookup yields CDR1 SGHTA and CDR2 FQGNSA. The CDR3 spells CASSLTARGSYNEQFF. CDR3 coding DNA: TGTGCCAGCAGCTTAACAGCCCGGGGCTCCTACAATGAGCAGTTCTTC.

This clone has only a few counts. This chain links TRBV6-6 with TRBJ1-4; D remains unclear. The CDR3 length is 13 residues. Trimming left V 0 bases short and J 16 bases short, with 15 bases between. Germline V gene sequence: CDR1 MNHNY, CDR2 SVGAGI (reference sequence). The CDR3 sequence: CASSYSTGLEGFF. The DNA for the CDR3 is TGTGCCAGCAGTTACTCGACCGGATTGGAGGGGTTTTTT.

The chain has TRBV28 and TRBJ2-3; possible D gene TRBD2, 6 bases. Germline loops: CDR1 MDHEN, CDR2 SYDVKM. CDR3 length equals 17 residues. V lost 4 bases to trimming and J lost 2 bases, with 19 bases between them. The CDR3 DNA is TGTGCCAGCAGTTCGCACACCGGGAGATCCCCCACAGATACGCAGTATTTT. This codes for CASSSHTGRSPTDTQYF. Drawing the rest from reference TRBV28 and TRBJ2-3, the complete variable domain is DVKVTQSSRYLVKRTGEKVFLECVQDMDHENMFWYRQDPGLGLRLIYFSYDVKMKEKGDIPEGYSVSREKKERFSLILESASTNQTSMYLCASSSHTGRSPTDTQYFGPGTRLTVL.

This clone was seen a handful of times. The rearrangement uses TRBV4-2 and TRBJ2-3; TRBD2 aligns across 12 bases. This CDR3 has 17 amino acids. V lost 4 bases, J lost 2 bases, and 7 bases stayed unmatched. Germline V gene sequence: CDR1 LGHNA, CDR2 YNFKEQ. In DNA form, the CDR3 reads TGTGCCAGCAGCCCGGTAGGACTAGCGGGAAACACAGATACGCAGTATTTT. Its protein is CASSPVGLAGNTDTQYF.

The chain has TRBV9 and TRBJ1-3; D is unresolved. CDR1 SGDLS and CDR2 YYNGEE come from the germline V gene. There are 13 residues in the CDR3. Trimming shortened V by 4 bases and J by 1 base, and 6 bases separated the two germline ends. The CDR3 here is CASSRVSGNTIYF. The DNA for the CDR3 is TGTGCCAGCAGCCGGGTGTCTGGAAACACCATATATTTT.

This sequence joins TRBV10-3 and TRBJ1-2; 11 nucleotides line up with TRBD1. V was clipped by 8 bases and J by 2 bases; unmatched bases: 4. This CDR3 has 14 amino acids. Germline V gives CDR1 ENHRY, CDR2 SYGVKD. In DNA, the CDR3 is TGTGCCATCGGACAGGGGGCACAGAACTATGGCTACACCTTC. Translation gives CAIGQGAQNYGYTF.

The CDR3 reads CASSATGFGEQYF. DNA of the CDR3: TGTGCCAGCAGTGCAACAGGGTTCGGCGAGCAGTACTTC. The chain carries TRBV6-1 and TRBJ2-7; possibly TRBD1 for D (6 bases). Germline-derived CDR1 and CDR2 are MNHNS and SASEGT. Trimming removed 4 bases at V and 6 bases at J, with 13 bases between. The CDR3 is 13 residues long.

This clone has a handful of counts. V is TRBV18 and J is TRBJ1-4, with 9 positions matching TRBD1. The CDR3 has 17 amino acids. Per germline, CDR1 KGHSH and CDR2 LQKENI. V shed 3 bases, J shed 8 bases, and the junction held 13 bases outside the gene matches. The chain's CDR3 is CASSPFTAGTGTEKLFF. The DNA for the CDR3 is TGTGCCAGCTCACCTTTTACCGCCGGGACAGGGACAGAAAAACTGTTTTTT. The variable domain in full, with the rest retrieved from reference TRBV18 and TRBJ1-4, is NAGVMQNPRHLVRRRGQEARLRCSPMKGHSHVYWYRQLPEEGLKFMVYLQKENIIDESGMPKERFSAEFPKEGPSILRIQQVVRGDSAAYFCASSPFTAGTGTEKLFFGSGTQLSVL.

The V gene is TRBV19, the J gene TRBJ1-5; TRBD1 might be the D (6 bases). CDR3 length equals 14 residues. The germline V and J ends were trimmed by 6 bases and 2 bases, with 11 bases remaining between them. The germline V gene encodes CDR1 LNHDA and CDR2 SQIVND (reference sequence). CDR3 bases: TGTGCCAGTAGGCCATCAGGGGGCAATCAGCCCCAGCATTTT. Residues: CASRPSGGNQPQHF.

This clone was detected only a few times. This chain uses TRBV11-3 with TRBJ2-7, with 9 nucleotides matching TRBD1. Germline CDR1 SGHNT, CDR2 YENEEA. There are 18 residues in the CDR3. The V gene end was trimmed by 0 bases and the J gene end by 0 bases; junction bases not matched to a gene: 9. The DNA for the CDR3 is TGTGCCAGCAGCTTAGAGAGAGGGGGGGGACAGGGCTCCTACGAGCAGTACTTC. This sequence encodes CASSLERGGGQGSYEQYF.

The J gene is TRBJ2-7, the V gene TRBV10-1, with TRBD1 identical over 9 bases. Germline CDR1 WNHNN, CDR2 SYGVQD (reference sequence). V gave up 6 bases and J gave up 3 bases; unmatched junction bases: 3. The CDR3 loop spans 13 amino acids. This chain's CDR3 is CASRPGQGYEQYF. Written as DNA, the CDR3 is TGCGCCAGCAGGCCGGGACAGGGCTACGAGCAGTACTTC.

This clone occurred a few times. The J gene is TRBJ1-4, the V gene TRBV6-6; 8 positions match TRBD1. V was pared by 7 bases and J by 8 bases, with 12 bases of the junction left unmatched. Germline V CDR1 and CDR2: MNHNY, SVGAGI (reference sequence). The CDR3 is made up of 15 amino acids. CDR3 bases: TGTGCCAGCACTCCTCATTCGGGGACAGGCGAAAAACTGTTTTTT. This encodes CASTPHSGTGEKLFF.

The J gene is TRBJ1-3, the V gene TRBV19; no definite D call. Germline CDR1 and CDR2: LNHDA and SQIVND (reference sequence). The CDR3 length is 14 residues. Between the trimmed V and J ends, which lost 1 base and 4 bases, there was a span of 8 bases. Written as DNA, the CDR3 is TGTGCCAGTAGTATAGGGGCCCCCGGAAACACCATATATTTT. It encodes CASSIGAPGNTIYF.

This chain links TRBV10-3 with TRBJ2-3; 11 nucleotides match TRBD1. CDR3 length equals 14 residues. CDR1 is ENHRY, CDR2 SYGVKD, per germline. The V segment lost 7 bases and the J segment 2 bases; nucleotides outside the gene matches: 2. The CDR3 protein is CAIMGQGVTDTQYF. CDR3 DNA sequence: TGTGCCATCATGGGACAGGGGGTCACAGATACGCAGTATTTT.

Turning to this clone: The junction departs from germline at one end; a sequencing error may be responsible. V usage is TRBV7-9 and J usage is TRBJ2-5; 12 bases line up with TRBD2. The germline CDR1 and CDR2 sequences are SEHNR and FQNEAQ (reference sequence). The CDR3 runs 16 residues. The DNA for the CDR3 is TGTTCCAGCAGCCCAAAACTAGCGGGGGGTCAAGAGACCCAGTACTTC. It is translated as CSSSPKLAGGQETQYF.

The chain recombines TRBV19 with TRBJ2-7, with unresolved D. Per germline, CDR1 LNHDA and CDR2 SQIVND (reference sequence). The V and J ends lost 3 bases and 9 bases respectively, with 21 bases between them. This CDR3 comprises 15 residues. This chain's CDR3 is CASSIQTASSSGQYF. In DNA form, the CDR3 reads TGTGCCAGTAGTATTCAAACAGCATCAAGTAGTGGGCAGTACTTC.

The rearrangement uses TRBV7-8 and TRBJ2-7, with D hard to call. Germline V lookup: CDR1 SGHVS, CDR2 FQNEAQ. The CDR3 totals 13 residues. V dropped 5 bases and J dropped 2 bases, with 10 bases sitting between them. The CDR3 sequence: CASSLQVTYEQYF. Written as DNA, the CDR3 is TGTGCCAGCAGCCTGCAGGTGACCTACGAGCAGTACTTC.

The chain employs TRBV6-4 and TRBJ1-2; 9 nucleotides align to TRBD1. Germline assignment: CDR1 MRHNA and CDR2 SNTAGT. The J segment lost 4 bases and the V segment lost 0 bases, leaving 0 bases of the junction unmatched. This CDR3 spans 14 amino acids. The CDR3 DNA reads TGTGCCAGCAGTGACTCGACAGGGGGCTATGGCTACACCTTC. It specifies CASSDSTGGYGYTF.

CDR3 sequence (DNA): TGTGCCAGCAGTTTAAGGAGTGTTTCCACTGAAGCTTTCTTT. Translated: CASSLRSVSTEAFF. V is TRBV27 and J is TRBJ1-1; D remains unclear. The CDR3 is 14 amino acids. The germline CDR1 and CDR2 sequences are MNHEY and SMNVEV (reference sequence). Trimming cost V 2 bases and J 4 bases, with 11 bases left between them.

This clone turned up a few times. In DNA form, the CDR3 reads TGTGCCACCAGCAGAGATCGAGGAGGTTACGAGCAGTACTTC. It is translated as CATSRDRGGYEQYF. This chain connects TRBV15 to TRBJ2-7, with D possibly TRBD2 on 5 matching bases. The germline CDR1 and CDR2 sequences are LNHNV and YYDKDF (reference sequence). The CDR3 contains 14 residues. V gave up 0 bases and J gave up 4 bases, with 10 bases separating them.

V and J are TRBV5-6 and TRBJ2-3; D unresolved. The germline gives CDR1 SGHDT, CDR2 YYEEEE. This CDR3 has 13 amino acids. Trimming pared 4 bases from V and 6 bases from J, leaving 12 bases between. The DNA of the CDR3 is TGTGCCAGCAGCCTGACCCACAGTGATACGCAGTATTTT. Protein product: CASSLTHSDTQYF.

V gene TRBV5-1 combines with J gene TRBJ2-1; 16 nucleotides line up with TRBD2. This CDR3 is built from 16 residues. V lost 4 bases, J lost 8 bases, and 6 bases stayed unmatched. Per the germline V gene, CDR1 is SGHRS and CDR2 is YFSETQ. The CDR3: CASSPGTSGGADEQFF. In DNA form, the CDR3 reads TGCGCCAGCAGCCCCGGGACTAGCGGGGGGGCTGATGAGCAGTTCTTC.

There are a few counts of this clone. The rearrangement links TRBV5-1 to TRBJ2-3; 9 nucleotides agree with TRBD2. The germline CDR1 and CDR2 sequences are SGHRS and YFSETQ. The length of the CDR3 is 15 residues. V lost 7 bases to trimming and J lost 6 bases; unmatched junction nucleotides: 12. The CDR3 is CASGLRGGLGDTQYF. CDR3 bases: TGCGCCAGCGGATTGCGGGGGGGCCTGGGGGATACGCAGTATTTT.

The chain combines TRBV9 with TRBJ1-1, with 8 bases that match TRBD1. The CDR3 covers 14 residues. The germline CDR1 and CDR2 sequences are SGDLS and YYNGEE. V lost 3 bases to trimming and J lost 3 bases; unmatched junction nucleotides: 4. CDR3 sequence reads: CASSDPGQDTEAFF. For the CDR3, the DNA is TGTGCCAGCAGCGATCCGGGACAGGACACTGAAGCTTTCTTT.